This T cell receptor (beta chain) was sequenced for a study of a mutant IDH1 vaccine in newly diagnosed glioma. Study-wide background: Treated patients, averaging approximately 40 years, were 62.5% male and around 38% female. Patients arrived already treated with radiotherapy, temozolomide, or both, most having had both.

For this clone: Its antigen remains unidentified.

This CDR3 is built from 14 residues. CDR1 and CDR2 (germline): SNHLY, FYNNEI. V lost 7 bases and J lost 6; bases outside the gene matches: 5. The time point: week 47, end of study. One vaccine dose held 300 ug of mutant IDH1 20-mer peptide and came with topical imiquimod. Repertoires were generated with immunoSEQ multiplex PCR, while TCRdb's copy carries only in-frame clones and drops some. This sample has 30,000 to 35,000 clones; 85% to 90% occur once, and the top ten carry 12%. This specimen consisted of PBMCs, obtained from a glioma patient whose treatment included an IDH1 peptide vaccine. V usage is TRBV2 and J usage is TRBJ2-3; 12 bases are a match to TRBD2. The sequence was collected from a woman in her thirties with glioma. CDR3 loop: CASMGLAGGDTQYF. The CDR3 bases are TGTGCCAGCATGGGGCTAGCGGGGGGGGATACGCAGTATTTT. Filled out from reference TRBV2 and TRBJ2-3, the complete variable domain reads EPEVTQTPSHQVTQMGQEVILRCVPISNHLYFYWYRQILGQKVEFLVSFYNNEISEKSEIFDDQFSVERPDGSNFTLKIRSTKLEDSAMYFCASMGLAGGDTQYFGPGTRLTVL.